This TCR beta chain originates from a study of identical twins (dated by TCRdb to the mid-2010s). Study-level background: The study deep-sequenced TCR alpha and beta repertoires from monozygotic twins, unrelated adults of various ages and cord blood to test whether fetal clonotypes persist. Replicate twin experiments were performed at different times using different library preparation protocols to rule out contamination. Overall results and qualifications from the work: Zero-insertion analyses could be partly confounded by invariant T cells such as MAIT and iNKT, though diverse VJ usage argued against such confounding for most clonotypes. Fewer insertions were carried by abundant cord blood beta clonotypes, a similar but weaker trend appeared in young adult naive repertoires, and no such trend appeared in memory repertoires. In monozygotic twins, out-of-frame TCR alpha sharing was systematically underestimated by recombination models, although the models agreed with sharing between unrelated individuals. Conclusions relied on cross-sectional statistical analysis, since the same donors could not be followed over many years. Compared with coincidental sharing between unrelated individuals, an excess of low generation-probability sequences was observed among out-of-frame TCR alpha sequences shared between twins. In beta out-of-frame sequences, excess twin sharing was weaker, because having fewer shared sequences lowered the signal-to-noise ratio.

V ends up 2 bases short and J 9 bases short, with an unmatched junction base count of 7. The CDR3 runs 14 amino acids, cysteine and phenylalanine included. Just CDR3 DNA is preserved here, 42 bases in frame from base 1. Receptor libraries were prepared by 5' RACE. The data were produced on an Illumina HiSeq 2000. A universal primer binding site was added through template switching, and the final cDNA carried a unique molecular identifier so that TCR cDNA molecules could be counted accurately. Specific primers in the conserved constant-segment region were used to synthesize first-strand cDNA for TCR alpha and beta chains. Each cDNA library was double barcoded, with a SMART-Mk sample barcode plus Illumina barcodes, to control for contamination. Two successive PCR steps introduced TruSeq adapter sequences along with Illumina sample barcodes. Sequencing of the TCR alpha and beta cDNA libraries was done on the Illumina HiSeq platform using custom primers. As for the original processing: MiGEC processed the raw reads to extract unique molecular identifiers, while MiXCR was used to determine the CDR3 positions. Recombination models were inferred per individual with the repgenHMM and IGoR tools using an EM algorithm. Shared clonotype analysis was performed with the tcR package in R, normalizing sharing by the product of cloneset sizes. To study raw recombination without the effects of thymic and clonal selection, out-of-frame nonproductive sequences were analyzed. TCRdb reworked the public reads: Q25 trimming with fastp, MiXCR clone assembly, productive beta chains retained. Duplicate CDR3 protein sequences are folded into a single record with the most common DNA and genes. The V and J calls were determined by TCRdb, not by the authors. For this sample the table gives about 200,000 distinct CDR3 sequences, of which 15% to 20% were detected only once. The top ten clonotypes cover less than 45% of the sample.

All donors were healthy Caucasians. Three pairs of female monozygotic twins, all aged roughly 18 to 29 years, made up the twin cohort. Positive isolation kits from Invitrogen were used to isolate the CD4+ and CD8+ T cell populations. This clonotype occurred a few times. Its specific antigen is unknown. Base qualities are not at hand, and no much larger clone is one base apart. These data are also associated with another study on T cells expressing NK-cell markers. The other study reports the following: Three sorted T-cell subsets (CD3+CD56+NKG2C+, CD3+CD56+NKG2C- and CD3+CD56-NKG2C+) from roughly 8 donors had their TCR beta-chain repertoires profiled. Seven of the eight sequenced donors were HCMV-seropositive and one was HCMV-seronegative. To restrict sorting to alphabetaTCR-expressing T cells, an anti-gammadeltaTCR antibody was added in several experiments. In 6 or 7 donors, the dominant CD3+CD56+NKG2C+ clonotypes ranked among the top 10 CD8+ clonotypes, making up 1.0-7.0% of CD8+ T cells. Those dominant clonotypes were again the most abundant among CD3+CD56-NKG2C+ cells in a few donors, at about 28.3-65%. Whether the expanded NKG2C-expressing T cell clones were specific for HCMV antigens remained unclear. The eight sequenced donors were randomly selected healthy volunteers, three men and five women. A commercial ELISA kit detecting HCMV-specific IgG in serum was used to determine HCMV serostatus. Reads were demultiplexed and grouped by UMI with MIGEC, and clonotypes were assembled and quantified with MiTCR. To remove erroneous sequences, TCR cDNA sequences were retained only when supported by two or more reads. The tcR package was used for downstream repertoire analysis, and clonotypes were matched across fractions by CDR3 nucleotide sequence plus V segment. VDJmatch was used to annotate antigen specificity against VDJdb, with one amino acid substitution allowed in CDR3.

The sequence was obtained from a young woman in good health. The sequencing sample was made of CD8+ T cells sorted from blood. The V gene is TRBV12-3 or TRBV12-4 and the J gene is TRBJ2-1; TRBD1 agrees with 7 junctional bases. The sequence in DNA is TGTGCCAGCAGTTTAAAAGGGGGCATGGTTGAGCAGTTCTTC. The resulting protein is CASSLKGGMVEQFF.